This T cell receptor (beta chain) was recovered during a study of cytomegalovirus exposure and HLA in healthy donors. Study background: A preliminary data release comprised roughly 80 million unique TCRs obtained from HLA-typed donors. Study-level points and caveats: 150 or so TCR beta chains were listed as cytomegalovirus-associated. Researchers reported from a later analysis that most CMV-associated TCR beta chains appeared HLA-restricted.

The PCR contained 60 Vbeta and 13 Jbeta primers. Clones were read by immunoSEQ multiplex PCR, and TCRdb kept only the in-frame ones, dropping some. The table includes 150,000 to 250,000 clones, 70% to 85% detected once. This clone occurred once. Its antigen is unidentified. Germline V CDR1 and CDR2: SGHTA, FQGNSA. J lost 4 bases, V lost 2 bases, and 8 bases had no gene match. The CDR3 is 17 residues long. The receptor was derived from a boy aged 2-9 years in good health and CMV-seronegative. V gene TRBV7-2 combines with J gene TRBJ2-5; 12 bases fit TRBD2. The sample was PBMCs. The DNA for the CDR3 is TGTGCCAGCAGCTTATTTCTAGCGGGGGGGCTGGGAGAGACCCAGTACTTC. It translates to CASSLFLAGGLGETQYF.